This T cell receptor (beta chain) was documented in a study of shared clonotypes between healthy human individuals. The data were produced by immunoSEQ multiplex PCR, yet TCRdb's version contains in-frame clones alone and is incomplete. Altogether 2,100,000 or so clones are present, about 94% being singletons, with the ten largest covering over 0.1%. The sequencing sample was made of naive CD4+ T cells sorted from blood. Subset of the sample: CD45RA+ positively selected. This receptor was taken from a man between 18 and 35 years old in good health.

The DNA for the CDR3 is TGTGCCAGCAGTTTAGGGGGGGGGACGGGTAATTCACCCCTCCACTTT. Translating gives CASSLGGGTGNSPLHF. The chain has TRBV28 and TRBJ1-6; a possible D gene is TRBD1 (5 bases). CDR3 size: 16 residues. V lost 2 bases and J 6 bases, leaving 14 bases between the germline ends. Germline CDR1 MDHEN, CDR2 SYDVKM.